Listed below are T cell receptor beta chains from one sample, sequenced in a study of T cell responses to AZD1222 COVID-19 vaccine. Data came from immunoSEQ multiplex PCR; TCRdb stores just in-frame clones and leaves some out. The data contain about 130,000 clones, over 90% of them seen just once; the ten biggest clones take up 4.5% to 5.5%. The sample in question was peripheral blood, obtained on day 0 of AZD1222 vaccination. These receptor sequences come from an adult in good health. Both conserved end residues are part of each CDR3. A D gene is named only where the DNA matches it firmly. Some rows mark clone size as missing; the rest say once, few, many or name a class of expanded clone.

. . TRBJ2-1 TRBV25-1 TGTGCCAGCAGTGAAGAGGTTTCTGAGCAGTTCTTC CASSEEVSEQFF
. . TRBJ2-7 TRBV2 TGTGCCAGCAAATCGGGCTCCTCCTACGAGCAGTACTTC CASKSGSSYEQYF
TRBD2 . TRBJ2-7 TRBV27 TGTGCCAGCAGTTCGCTAGCGGGAGGGGTCCACGAGCAGTACTTC CASSSLAGGVHEQYF
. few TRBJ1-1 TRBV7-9 TGTGCCAGCAGCTTAGTCACATACACTGAAGCTTTCTTT CASSLVTYTEAFF
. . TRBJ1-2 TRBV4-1 TGCGCCAGCAGCCAAGATACGAAAACGCTTAACTATGGCTACACCTTC CASSQDTKTLNYGYTF
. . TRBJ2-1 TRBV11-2 TGTGCCAGCAGCTCGTACCGGGACAAGCTCAATGAGCAGTTCTTC CASSSYRDKLNEQFF
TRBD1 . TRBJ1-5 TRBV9 TGTGCCAGCAGCGTAGGAGGAGGGGGCGGCCAGCCCCAGCATTTT CASSVGGGGGQPQHF
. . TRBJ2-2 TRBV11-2 TGTGCCAGCAGCTTGGAAGGACTATACACCGGGGAGCTGTTTTTT CASSLEGLYTGELFF
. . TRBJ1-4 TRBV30 TGTGCCTGGAGGGAGGTCGACGAAAAACTGTTTTTT CAWREVDEKLFF
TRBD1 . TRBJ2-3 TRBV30 TGTGCCTGGAGCCCCGACAGGGCAGATACGCAGTATTTT CAWSPDRADTQYF
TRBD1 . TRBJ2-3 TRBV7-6 TGTGCCAGCAGCCCGGGACAGGGTTTTAGTTTT CASSPGQGFSF
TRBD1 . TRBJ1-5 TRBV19 TGTGCCAGTAGTCAGACAGGGGTAAGGAGTCAGCCCCAGCATTTT CASSQTGVRSQPQHF
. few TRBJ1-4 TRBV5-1 TGCGCCAGCAGCTTGGATCCGATGGGGGTGGATGAAAAACTGTTTTTT CASSLDPMGVDEKLFF
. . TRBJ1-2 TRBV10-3 TGTGCCATCAGTGAGTCGGAGGCCGGGGTCTATGGCTACACCTTC CAISESEAGVYGYTF
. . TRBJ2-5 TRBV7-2 TGTGCCAGCAGCTTAGGGGGGGAAGGGGTCCAAGAGACCCAGTACTTC CASSLGGEGVQETQYF
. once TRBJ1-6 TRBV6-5 TGTGCCAGCAGTTATACAGGTTACAATTCACCCCTCCACTTT CASSYTGYNSPLHF
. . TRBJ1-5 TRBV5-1 TGCGCCAGCACCCTGGCCGGGGACCCTCTCAAGGATTTT CASTLAGDPLKDF
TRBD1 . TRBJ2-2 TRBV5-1 TGCGCCAGCAGCTCCCAGGGGGCTCGGACCGGGGAGCTGTTTTTT CASSSQGARTGELFF
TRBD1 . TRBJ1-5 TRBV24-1 TGTGCCACCAGTGACCCCGGACAGGGGATCAATCAGCCCCAGCATTTT CATSDPGQGINQPQHF
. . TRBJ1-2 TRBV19 TGTGCCAGTAGCATCCCACCGTACTATGGCTACACCTTC CASSIPPYYGYTF
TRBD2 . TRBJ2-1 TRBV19 TGTGCCAGTAGTACACAACTAGCGGGAGGATACAATGAGCAGTTCTTC CASSTQLAGGYNEQFF
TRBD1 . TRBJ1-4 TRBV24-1 TGTGCCACCAGTGACGAGGGACAGGGTGATGAAAAACTGTTTTTT CATSDEGQGDEKLFF
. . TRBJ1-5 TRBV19 TGTGCCAGTACCCCGACAGAAGATAGCAATCAGCCCCAGCATTTT CASTPTEDSNQPQHF
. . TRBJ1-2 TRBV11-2 TGTGCCAGCAGCTCCCAATGGGGGACACGCGCTAACTATGGCTACACCTTC CASSSQWGTRANYGYTF
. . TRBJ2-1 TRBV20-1 TGCAGTGCTAGTCTAGCCCTACCCCCCGTACATGAGCAGTTCTTC CSASLALPPVHEQFF
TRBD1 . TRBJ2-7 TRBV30 TGTGCCTGGAGTGATAGGACAGGGGGCTACGAGCAGTACTTC CAWSDRTGGYEQYF
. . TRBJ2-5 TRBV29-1 TGCAGCGTTGCTTACGAGGAGACCCAGTACTTC CSVAYEETQYF
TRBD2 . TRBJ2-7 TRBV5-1 TGCGCCAGCAGCTCTCGGCGTAGCGGGAGTATTGACGCCTACGAGCAGTACTTC CASSSRRSGSIDAYEQYF
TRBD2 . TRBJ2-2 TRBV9 TGTGCCAGCAGCGTAGTATCTAGCGGGAGCGGTACCGGGGAGCTGTTTTTT CASSVVSSGSGTGELFF
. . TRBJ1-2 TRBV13 TGTGCCAGCAGCTTAGGCCAGGAGAGTGGCTACACCTTC CASSLGQESGYTF
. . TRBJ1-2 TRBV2 TGTGCCAGCAGTGATATCGGGTCTGGCTACACCTTC CASSDIGSGYTF
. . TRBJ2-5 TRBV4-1 TGCGCCAGCAGCCAATTTATCGCAGGGGTTGGGAGTCAGACCCAGTACTTC CASSQFIAGVGSQTQYF
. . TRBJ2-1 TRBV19 TGTGCCAGTAGTATAGGGGGAGAGCAGTTCTTC CASSIGGEQFF
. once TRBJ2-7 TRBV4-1 TGCGCCAGCAGCCAGGTCGGCAGGCGGAACGAGCAGTACTTC CASSQVGRRNEQYF
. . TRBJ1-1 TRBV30 TGTGCCTGGACAGAACGAATGAACACTGAAGCTTTCTTT CAWTERMNTEAFF
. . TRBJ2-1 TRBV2 TGTGCCAGCAGTGAAAGAAGGGCTAGCGCCTTTGGGAATGAGCAGTTCTTC CASSERRASAFGNEQFF
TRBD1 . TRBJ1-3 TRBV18 TGTGCCAGCTCACCCTTTGGGACAGGCGATACCTCTGGAAACACCATATATTTT CASSPFGTGDTSGNTIYF
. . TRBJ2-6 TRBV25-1 TGTGCCAGCAGACGGTTGGGGGCCAACGTCCTGACTTTC CASRRLGANVLTF
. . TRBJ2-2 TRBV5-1 TGCGCCAGCAGCCTTGGACGGTACACCGGGGAGCTGTTTTTT CASSLGRYTGELFF
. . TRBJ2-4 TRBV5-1 TGCGCCAGCAGCTTGGAGGGTAGCCCCGACATTCAGTACTTC CASSLEGSPDIQYF
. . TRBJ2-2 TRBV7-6 TGTGCCAGCAGCCCCCTAGCACCTCGAGACACCGGGGAGCTGTTTTTT CASSPLAPRDTGELFF
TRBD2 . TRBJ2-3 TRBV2 TGTGCCAGCCGAGAGCGGGAGGAAAGCACAGATACGCAGTATTTT CASREREESTDTQYF
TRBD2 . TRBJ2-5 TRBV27 TGTGCCAGCAGGAGGAAGACTAGCGTTCGATTAGGGGAGACCCAGTACTTC CASRRKTSVRLGETQYF
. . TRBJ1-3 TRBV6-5 TGTGCCAGCAAGCGGGGAAGGAGCTCTGGAAACACCATATATTTT CASKRGRSSGNTIYF
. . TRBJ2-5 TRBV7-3 TGTGCCAGCAGCCCGGGACATCAAGAGACCCAGTACTTC CASSPGHQETQYF
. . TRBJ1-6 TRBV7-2 TGTGCCAGCAGCTTAGGGGGACGCCATAATTCACCCCTCCACTTT CASSLGGRHNSPLHF
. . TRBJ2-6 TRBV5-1 TGCGCCAGCAGCCTGGCCGGGGTCCGGTCTGGGGCCAACGTCCTGACTTTC CASSLAGVRSGANVLTF
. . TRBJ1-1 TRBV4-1 TGCGCCAGCAGCCAAGAACCGGGACAGAACACTGAAGCTTTCTTT CASSQEPGQNTEAFF
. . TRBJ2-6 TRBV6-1 TGTGCCAGCAGTGATTACAGCTCTGGGGCCAACGTCCTGACTTTC CASSDYSSGANVLTF
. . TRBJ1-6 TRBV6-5 TGTGCCAGCAGTCGCCGACAGCATAATTCACCCCTCCACTTT CASSRRQHNSPLHF
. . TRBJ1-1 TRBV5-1 TGCGCCAGCAGCAAGGACAGGAACACTGAAGCTTTCTTT CASSKDRNTEAFF
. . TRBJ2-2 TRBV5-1 TGCGCCAGCAGCTTGGGGGGCCCCACCTCGAACACCGGGGAGCTGTTTTTT CASSLGGPTSNTGELFF
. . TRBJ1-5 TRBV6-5 TGTGCCAGCAGGCGGGGGGGGGCCCCTCAGCCCCAGCATTTT CASRRGGAPQPQHF
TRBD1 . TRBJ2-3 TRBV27 TGTGCCAGCGGAGGGACAGGGGGGCCAGATACGCAGTATTTT CASGGTGGPDTQYF